The rows below give T cell receptor beta chains drawn from one sample of a study of control samples from healthy donors and cancer patients. The table came from immunoSEQ multiplex PCR; TCRdb's copy has only in-frame clones and leaves some out. The sample contains 84,000 or so clones, 90% to 95% of which appear only once. Source material: blood. All receptors come from a man aged 45-60 years in good health. The CDR3 runs from the conserved cysteine through the conserved F or W. The D gene is left open where the match is weak. Clone size appears in some rows only: once, few, many, or a class for an expanded clone.

clone_size j_call v_call d_call cdr3_aa
- TRBJ2-7 TRBV30 TRBD1 CAWGTGGSSYEQYF
- TRBJ1-3 TRBV6-5 - CASSPSFSGNTIYF
- TRBJ1-1 TRBV19 - CASRSGSTEAFF
- TRBJ2-2 TRBV5-1 - CASSPERAGAGELFF
once TRBJ1-6 TRBV19 - CASSIGAGAYNSPLHF
- TRBJ2-6 TRBV14 - CASSPSPPGANVLTF
- TRBJ1-1 TRBV18 - CASSPRGGETEAFF
- TRBJ2-1 TRBV3-1/TRBV3-2 - CASSRRWNEQFF
- TRBJ1-1 TRBV7-9 - CASSLGGIGAPEAFF
- TRBJ1-4 TRBV21-1 - CASSKKPGRATNEKLFF
- TRBJ1-5 TRBV2 - CASSQQVYSNQPQHF
- TRBJ1-1 TRBV5-1 TRBD1 CASSLGTGGWEAFF
- TRBJ2-2 TRBV2 TRBD2 CASTGSGGFTGELFF
- TRBJ1-1 TRBV6-4 - CARGSEAFF
- TRBJ2-3 TRBV7-2 TRBD1 CASSTYRGPTDTQYF
- TRBJ1-1 TRBV5-4 - CASSLVGALNTEAFF
few TRBJ1-2 TRBV7-9 - CASSPSSFYGYTF
- TRBJ2-5 TRBV27 TRBD2 CASRRTAGGPGETQYF
- TRBJ1-5 TRBV5-1 - CASSAGVGDLNQPQHF
- TRBJ2-7 TRBV27 - CASSDWTQSYEQYF
- TRBJ1-5 TRBV7-2 - CASSSSGRPNQPQHF
few TRBJ1-6 TRBV6-5 - CASSGESYSPLHF
- TRBJ1-5 TRBV21-1 - CASSLQGGSNQPQHF
- TRBJ1-1 TRBV7-9 - CASSLRVTDEAFF
- TRBJ2-1 TRBV5-6 - CASSVGQFRDEQFF
- TRBJ1-3 TRBV7-6 - CASSLAHSSGNTIYF
- TRBJ1-2 TRBV27 TRBD1 CASSPGTGEGDYGYTF
once TRBJ1-2 TRBV14 - CASSQVKNSANYGYTF
few TRBJ2-7 TRBV7-9 - CASSLSGYEQYF
- TRBJ2-1 TRBV19 TRBD1 CASSIVGQGMNEQFF
- TRBJ1-1 TRBV19 TRBD1 CASNPDRTQREAFF
few TRBJ1-6 TRBV30 - CAWSDGGRMGNSPLHF
- TRBJ2-2 TRBV14 TRBD1 CASSPGQGRSGELFF
- TRBJ1-5 TRBV7-9 TRBD1 CASSLAGRGRQPQHF
- TRBJ2-1 TRBV2 TRBD2 CASRISGGSNEQFF
- TRBJ2-7 TRBV30 TRBD2 CAGVRGDRYEQYF